This TCR beta chain stems from a study of human T cells and chemical hapten exposure. Study background: Reading of the patch tests, which applied 0.01% DPC to the upper back, occurred at 6 days. Alopecia areata, totalis or universalis affected patients, mainly female.

TCRdb itself ran the RACE reads through MiXCR, one entry per CDR3 protein. Here the sample spans some 250,000 distinct CDR3 sequences, approximately 8% being singletons. As to time point: pre-sensitization, week 0. Treatment noted: therapeutic diphenylcyclopropenone sensitization with weekly scalp DPC. Suited to DPC and affected by alopecia, the donors ranged from 18 to 70 years old. This clonotype was seen a few times. This receptor was taken from a man younger than 30 with alopecia areata. Some clones in this sample may be carry-over from other donors' samples. The sequencing here drew on whole blood, taken in connection with sensitization to the hapten diphenylcyclopropenone (DPC).

The CDR3 region has the DNA TGCAGTGCTAGGGACAGGGGGCCCAATCAGCCCCAGCATTTT. Its translation is CSARDRGPNQPQHF. The genes are TRBV20-1 and TRBJ1-5, with TRBD1 identical over 11 bases. Trimming at V came to 3 bases and at J to 3 bases, leaving 1 base not matched to a gene. Germline V lookup: CDR1 DFQATT, CDR2 SNEGSKA (reference sequence). The CDR3 runs to 14 residues.